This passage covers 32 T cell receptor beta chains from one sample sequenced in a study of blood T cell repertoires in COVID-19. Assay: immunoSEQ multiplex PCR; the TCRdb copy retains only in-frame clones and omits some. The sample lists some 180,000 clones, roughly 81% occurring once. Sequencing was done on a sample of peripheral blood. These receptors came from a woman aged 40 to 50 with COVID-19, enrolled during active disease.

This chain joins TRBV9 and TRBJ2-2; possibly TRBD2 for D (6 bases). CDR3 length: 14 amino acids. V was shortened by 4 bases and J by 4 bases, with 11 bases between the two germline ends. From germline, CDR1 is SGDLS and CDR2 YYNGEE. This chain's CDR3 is CASSPLALTGELFF. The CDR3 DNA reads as TGTGCCAGCAGCCCTCTAGCGCTCACCGGGGAGCTGTTTTTT.

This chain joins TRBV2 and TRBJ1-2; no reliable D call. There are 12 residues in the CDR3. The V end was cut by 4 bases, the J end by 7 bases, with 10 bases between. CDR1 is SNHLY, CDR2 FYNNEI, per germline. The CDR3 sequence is CASSVDSSGYTF. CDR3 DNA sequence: TGTGCCAGCAGTGTGGACTCAAGTGGCTACACCTTC.

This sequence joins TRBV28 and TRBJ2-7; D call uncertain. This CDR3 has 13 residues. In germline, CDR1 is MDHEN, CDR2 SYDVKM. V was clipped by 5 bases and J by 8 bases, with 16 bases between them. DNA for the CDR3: TGTGCCAGCAGTACCCCCTCTCCTAATAAGCAGTACTTC. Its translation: CASSTPSPNKQYF.

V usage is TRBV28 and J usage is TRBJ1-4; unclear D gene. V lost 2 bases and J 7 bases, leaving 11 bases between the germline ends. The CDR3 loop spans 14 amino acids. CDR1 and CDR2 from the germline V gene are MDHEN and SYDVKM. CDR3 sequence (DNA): TGTGCCAGCAGTTTAGGCGGAGTCGGTGAAAAACTGTTTTTT. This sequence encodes CASSLGGVGEKLFF.

The CDR3 protein is CASSAGVTGSDTEAFF. CDR3 DNA sequence: TGTGCCAGCAGTGCCGGCGTAACAGGGAGCGACACTGAAGCTTTCTTT. The chain recombines TRBV6-1 with TRBJ1-1; tentative D call: TRBD1 (6 bases). The CDR3 is 16 amino acids. Trimming took 4 bases from V and 3 from J, leaving 18 bases between them. CDR1 is MNHNS and CDR2 is SASEGT in the germline V gene.

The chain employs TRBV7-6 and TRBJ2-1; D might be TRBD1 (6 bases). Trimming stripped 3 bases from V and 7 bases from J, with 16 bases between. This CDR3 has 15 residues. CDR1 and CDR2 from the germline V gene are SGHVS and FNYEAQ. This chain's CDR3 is CASSFTLGARNEQFF. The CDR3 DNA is TGTGCCAGCAGCTTCACCTTGGGGGCGCGAAATGAGCAGTTCTTC. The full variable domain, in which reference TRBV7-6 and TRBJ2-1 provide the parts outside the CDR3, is GAGVSQSPRYKVTKRGQDVALRCDPISGHVSLYWYRQALGQGPEFLTYFNYEAQQDKSGLPNDRFSAERPEGSISTLTIQRTEQRDSAMYRCASSFTLGARNEQFFGPGTRLTVL.

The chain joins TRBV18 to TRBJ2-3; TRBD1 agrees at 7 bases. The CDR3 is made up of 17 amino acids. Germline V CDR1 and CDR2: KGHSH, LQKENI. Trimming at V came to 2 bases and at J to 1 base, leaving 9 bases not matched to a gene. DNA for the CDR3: TGTGCCAGCTCACCAGAGGAACAGGGGCTGGGCACAGATACGCAGTATTTT. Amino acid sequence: CASSPEEQGLGTDTQYF. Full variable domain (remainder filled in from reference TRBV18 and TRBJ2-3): NAGVMQNPRHLVRRRGQEARLRCSPMKGHSHVYWYRQLPEEGLKFMVYLQKENIIDESGMPKERFSAEFPKEGPSILRIQQVVRGDSAAYFCASSPEEQGLGTDTQYFGPGTRLTVL.

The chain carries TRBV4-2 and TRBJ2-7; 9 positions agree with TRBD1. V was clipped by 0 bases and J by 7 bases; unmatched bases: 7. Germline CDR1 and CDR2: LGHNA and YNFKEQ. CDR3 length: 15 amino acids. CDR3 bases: TGTGCCAGCAGCCAAGACGGACAGGGGAAAGGGGAGCAGTACTTC. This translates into CASSQDGQGKGEQYF.

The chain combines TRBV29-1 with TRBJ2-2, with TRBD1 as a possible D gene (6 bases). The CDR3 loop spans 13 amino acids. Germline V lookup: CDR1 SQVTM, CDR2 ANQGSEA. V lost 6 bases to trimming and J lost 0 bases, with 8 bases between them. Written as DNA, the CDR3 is TGCAGCGTGGGGACACCGAACACCGGGGAGCTGTTTTTT. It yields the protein CSVGTPNTGELFF.

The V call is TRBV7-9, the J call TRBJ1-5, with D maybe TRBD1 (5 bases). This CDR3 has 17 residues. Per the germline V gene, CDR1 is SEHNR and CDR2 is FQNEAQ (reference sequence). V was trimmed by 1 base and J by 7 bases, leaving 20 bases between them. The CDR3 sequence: CASSLGTTGGTLQPQHF. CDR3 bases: TGTGCCAGCAGCTTAGGAACAACGGGGGGGACTCTACAGCCCCAGCATTTT.

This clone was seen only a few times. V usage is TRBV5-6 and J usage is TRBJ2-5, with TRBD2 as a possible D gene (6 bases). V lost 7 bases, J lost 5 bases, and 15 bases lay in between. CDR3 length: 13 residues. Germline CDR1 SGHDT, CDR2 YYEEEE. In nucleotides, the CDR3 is TGTGCCAGCGGGGGGATAGGTGGGGAGACCCAGTACTTC. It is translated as CASGGIGGETQYF. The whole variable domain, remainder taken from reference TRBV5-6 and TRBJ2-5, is DAGVTQSPTHLIKTRGQQVTLRCSPKSGHDTVSWYQQALGQGPQFIFQYYEEEERQRGNFPDRFSGHQFPNYSSELNVNALLLGDSALYLCASGGIGGETQYFGPGTRLLVL.

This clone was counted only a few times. The CDR3 nucleotides read TGTGCCAGCAGGTCGGGAGGGAAAAACATTCAGTACTTC. It is translated as CASRSGGKNIQYF. This sequence joins TRBV28 and TRBJ2-4; TRBD2 aligns across 8 bases. The CDR3 extends over 13 amino acids. Germline V gene sequence: CDR1 MDHEN, CDR2 SYDVKM. V lost 6 bases to trimming and J lost 4 bases; unmatched junction nucleotides: 2.

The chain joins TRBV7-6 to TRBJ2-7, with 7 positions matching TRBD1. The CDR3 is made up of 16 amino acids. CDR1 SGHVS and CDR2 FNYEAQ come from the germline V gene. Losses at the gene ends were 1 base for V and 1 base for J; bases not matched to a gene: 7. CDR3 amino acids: CASSLGSGTESYEQYF. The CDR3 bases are TGTGCCAGCAGCTTAGGGTCCGGGACAGAATCCTACGAGCAGTACTTC.

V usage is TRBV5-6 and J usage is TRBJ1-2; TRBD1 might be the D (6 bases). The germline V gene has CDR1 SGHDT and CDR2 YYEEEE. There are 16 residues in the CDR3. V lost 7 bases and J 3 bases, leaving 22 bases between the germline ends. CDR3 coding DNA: TGTGCCAGCCAAGAACTATCGGGGGGCCCCCACTATGGCTACACCTTC. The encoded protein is CASQELSGGPHYGYTF.

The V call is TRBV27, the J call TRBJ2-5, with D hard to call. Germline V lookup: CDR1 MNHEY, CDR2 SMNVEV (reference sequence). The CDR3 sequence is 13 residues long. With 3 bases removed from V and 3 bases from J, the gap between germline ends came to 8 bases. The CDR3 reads CASSFRGKETQYF. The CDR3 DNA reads TGTGCCAGCAGTTTTAGAGGAAAAGAGACCCAGTACTTC.

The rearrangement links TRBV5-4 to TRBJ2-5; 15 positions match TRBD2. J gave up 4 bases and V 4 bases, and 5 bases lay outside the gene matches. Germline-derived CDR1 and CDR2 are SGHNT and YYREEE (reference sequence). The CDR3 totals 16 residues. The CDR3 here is CASSVGTSGGSETQYF. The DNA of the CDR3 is TGTGCCAGCAGCGTGGGGACTAGCGGGGGGTCAGAGACCCAGTACTTC.

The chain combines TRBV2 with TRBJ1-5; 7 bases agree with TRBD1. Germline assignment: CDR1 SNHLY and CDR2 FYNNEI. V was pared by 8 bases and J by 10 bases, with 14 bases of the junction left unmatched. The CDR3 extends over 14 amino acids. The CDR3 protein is CASLAGGISSPQHF. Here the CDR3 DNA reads TGTGCCAGCCTGGCAGGGGGTATATCCTCCCCCCAGCATTTT.

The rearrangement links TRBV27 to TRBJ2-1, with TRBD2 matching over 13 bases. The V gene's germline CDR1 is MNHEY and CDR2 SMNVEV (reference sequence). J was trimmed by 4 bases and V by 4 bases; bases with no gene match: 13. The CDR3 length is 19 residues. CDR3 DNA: TGTGCCAGCAGTTCGGTACCCGGGACTAGCGGGATCGAGTACAATGAGCAGTTCTTC. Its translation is CASSSVPGTSGIEYNEQFF.

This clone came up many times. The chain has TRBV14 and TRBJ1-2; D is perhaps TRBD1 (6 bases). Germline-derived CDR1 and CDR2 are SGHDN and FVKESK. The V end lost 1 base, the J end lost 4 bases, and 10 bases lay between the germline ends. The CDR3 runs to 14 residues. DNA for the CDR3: TGTGCCAGCAGCCAAGCGGGACACCCCTATGGCTACACCTTC. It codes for CASSQAGHPYGYTF.

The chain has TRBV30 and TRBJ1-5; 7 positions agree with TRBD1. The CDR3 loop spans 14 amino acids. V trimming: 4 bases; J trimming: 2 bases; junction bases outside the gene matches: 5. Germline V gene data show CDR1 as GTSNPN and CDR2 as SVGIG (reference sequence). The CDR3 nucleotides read TGTGCCTGGAAAAACAGGGGTGGCAATCAGCCCCAGCATTTT. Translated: CAWKNRGGNQPQHF. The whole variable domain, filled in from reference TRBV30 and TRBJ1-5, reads SQTIHQWPATLVQPVGSPLSLECTVEGTSNPNLYWYRQAAGRGLQLLFYSVGIGQISSEVPQNLSASRPQDRQFILSSKKLLLSDSGFYLCAWKNRGGNQPQHFGDGTRLSIL.

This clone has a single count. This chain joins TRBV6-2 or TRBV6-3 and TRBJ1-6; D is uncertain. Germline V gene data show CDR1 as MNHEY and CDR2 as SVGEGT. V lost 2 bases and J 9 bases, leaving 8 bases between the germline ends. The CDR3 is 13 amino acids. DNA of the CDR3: TGTGCCAGCAGTTACCCTGTTAGTTCACCCCTCCACTTT. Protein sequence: CASSYPVSSPLHF.

The CDR3 loop reads CASRQGSGYTEAFF. The CDR3 nucleotides read TGTGCCAGCAGACAGGGGTCCGGCTACACTGAAGCTTTCTTT. This sequence joins TRBV6-5 and TRBJ1-1, with TRBD1 identical over 7 bases. Trimming took 6 bases from V and 3 from J; bases not matched to a gene: 7. The CDR3 length is 14 residues. Germline CDR1 and CDR2: MNHEY and SVGAGI.

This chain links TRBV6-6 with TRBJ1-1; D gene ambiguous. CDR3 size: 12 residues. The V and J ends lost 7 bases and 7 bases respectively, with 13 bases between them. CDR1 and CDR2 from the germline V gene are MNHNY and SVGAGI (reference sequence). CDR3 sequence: CASIPDWSEAFF. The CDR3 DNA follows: TGTGCCAGCATTCCCGACTGGAGTGAAGCTTTCTTT.

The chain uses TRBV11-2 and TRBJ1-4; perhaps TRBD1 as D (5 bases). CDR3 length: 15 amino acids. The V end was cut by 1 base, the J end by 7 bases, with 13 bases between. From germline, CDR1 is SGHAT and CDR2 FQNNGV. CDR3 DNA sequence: TGTGCCAGCAGCTTAGCGATGGGGGGAAGTGAAAAACTGTTTTTT. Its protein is CASSLAMGGSEKLFF.

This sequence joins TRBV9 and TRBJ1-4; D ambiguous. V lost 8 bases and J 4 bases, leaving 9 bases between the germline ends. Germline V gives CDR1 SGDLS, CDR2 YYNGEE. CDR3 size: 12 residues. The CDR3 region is CARYENNEKLFF. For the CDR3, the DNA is TGTGCCAGGTATGAGAATAATGAAAAACTGTTTTTT.

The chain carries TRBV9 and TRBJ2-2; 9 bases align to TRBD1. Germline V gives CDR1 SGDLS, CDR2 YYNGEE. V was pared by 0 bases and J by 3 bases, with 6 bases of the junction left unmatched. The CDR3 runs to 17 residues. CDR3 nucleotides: TGTGCCAGCAGCGTAGACAGGGGGCTTCTGGACACCGGGGAGCTGTTTTTT. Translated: CASSVDRGLLDTGELFF.

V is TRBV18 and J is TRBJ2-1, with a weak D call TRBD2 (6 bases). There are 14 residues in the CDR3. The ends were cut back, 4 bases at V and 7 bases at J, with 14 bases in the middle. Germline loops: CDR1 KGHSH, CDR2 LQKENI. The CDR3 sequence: CASSRNNAGNEQFF. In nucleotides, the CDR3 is TGTGCCAGCTCACGGAACAATGCGGGAAATGAGCAGTTCTTC.

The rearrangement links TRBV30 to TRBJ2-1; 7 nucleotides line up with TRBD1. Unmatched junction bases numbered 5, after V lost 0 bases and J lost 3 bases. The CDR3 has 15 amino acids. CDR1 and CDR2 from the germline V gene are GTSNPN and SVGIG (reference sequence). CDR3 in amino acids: CAWSVKDRSYNEQFF. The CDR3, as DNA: TGTGCCTGGAGTGTTAAGGACAGGAGCTACAATGAGCAGTTCTTC.

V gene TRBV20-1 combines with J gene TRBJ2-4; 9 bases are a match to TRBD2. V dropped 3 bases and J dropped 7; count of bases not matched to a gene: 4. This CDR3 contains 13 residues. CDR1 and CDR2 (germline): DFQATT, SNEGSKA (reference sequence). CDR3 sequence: CSASRGRANIQYF. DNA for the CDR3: TGCAGTGCTAGTCGCGGGAGGGCGAACATTCAGTACTTC.

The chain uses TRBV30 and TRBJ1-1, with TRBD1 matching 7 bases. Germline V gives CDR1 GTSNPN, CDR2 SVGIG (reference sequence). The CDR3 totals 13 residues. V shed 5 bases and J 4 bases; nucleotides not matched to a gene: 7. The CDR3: CAWDRVEGTEAFF. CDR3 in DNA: TGTGCCTGGGACAGGGTGGAAGGCACTGAAGCTTTCTTT.

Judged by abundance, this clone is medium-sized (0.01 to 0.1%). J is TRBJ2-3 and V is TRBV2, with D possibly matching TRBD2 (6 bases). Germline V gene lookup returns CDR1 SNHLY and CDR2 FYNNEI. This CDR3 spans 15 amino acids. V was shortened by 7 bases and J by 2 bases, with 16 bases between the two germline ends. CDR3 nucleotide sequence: TGTGCCAGCACCAACCCGGGGGTCACCACAGATACGCAGTATTTT. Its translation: CASTNPGVTTDTQYF.

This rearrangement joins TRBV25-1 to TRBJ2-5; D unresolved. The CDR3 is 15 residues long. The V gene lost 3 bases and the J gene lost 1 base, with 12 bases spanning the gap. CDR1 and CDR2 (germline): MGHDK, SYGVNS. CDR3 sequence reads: CASSDPPPSQETQYF. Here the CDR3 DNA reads TGTGCCAGCAGTGATCCCCCGCCCAGCCAAGAGACCCAGTACTTC. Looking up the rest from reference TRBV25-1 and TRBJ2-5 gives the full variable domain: EADIYQTPRYLVIGTGKKITLECSQTMGHDKMYWYQQDPGMELHLIHYSYGVNSTEKGDLSSESTVSRIRTEHFPLTLESARPSHTSQYLCASSDPPPSQETQYFGPGTRLLVL.